Included here is one TCR beta chain sequence, with context. No cognate antigen has been identified for it. Qualities for individual bases were not recorded, and no much larger clone is one base off. The sample originates from a study of blood T cell repertoires in COVID-19 (dated by TCRdb to about 2020). Turning to the overall study: Collaborator samples came from the United States, Italy and Spain and covered acute and convalescent phases of COVID-19. The prospective study material was composed of cDNA or gDNA derived from T cells, B-cell-depleted T cells, or PBMCs. Deeply sampled blood TCRbeta repertoires from subjects exposed to, actively infected with, or recovered from COVID-19 were included in the dataset. The repertoires were made available in a free public database intended to serve as a resource for research on the immune response to SARS-CoV-2. The samples were drawn from the first 160 participants of the ongoing ImmuneRACE study and from some 1,300 subjects provided by 6 global collaborators. The sample metadata nearly always contained a de-identified subject ID, COVID-19 status, age in years and sex. Where HLA class I and class II types were available, the types were taken from metadata supplied by the sample provider, not from assay-based typing.

Study-wide conclusions, independent of this receptor: The amount of clinical and demographic metadata varied by source and participant and was provided uncurated.

Whole blood was collected in K2EDTA tubes by collaborating institutions according to the institutions' own protocols. For TCRbeta analysis, collaborator samples were shipped as frozen whole blood, as isolated PBMCs, or as DNA extracted from either sample type. The germline V gene sets CDR1 to KGHSH and CDR2 to LQKENI. Taken from cysteine to phenylalanine, the CDR3 has 13 residues. Kept here is only the CDR3 DNA, which spans 39 bases and is read in frame from base 1. Clipping removes 3 bases from V and 3 bases from J, with 0 as the unmatched junction base count. TCRbeta CDR3 regions were amplified from genomic DNA using the immunoSEQ Assay, a bias-controlled multiplex PCR. The paper's processing steps were these. Within the assay, amplification of reference gene primers was used to estimate how many nucleated cells each sample contained. Sequence reads were collapsed and filtered to measure the absolute abundance of every unique TCRbeta CDR3 rearrangement. For each sample, productive Simpson clonality was calculated as the square root of Simpson's diversity index across productive rearrangements. TCRdb took this table from immuneACCESS and kept in-frame rearrangements with V and J called. Such tables lack part of the clones; where checked against another copy, unresolved V genes explain under half of the gap, and the rest is unexplained. D and trimming come from the DNA, and the V and J calls and clone size come from that table. Recorded for this sample are 75,000 to 100,000 clones; roughly 84% of them occurred a single time. The top ten clones comprise approximately 4.4% of the sample.

This TCR was sampled from a woman aged 80 or over with acute or convalescent COVID-19. This chain is built from TRBV18 and TRBJ1-1; TRBD1 matches 8 bases in the middle. The material sequenced was peripheral blood. The CDR3 is CASSPTGDTEAFF. The DNA sequence is TGTGCCAGCTCACCGACAGGGGACACTGAAGCTTTCTTT.